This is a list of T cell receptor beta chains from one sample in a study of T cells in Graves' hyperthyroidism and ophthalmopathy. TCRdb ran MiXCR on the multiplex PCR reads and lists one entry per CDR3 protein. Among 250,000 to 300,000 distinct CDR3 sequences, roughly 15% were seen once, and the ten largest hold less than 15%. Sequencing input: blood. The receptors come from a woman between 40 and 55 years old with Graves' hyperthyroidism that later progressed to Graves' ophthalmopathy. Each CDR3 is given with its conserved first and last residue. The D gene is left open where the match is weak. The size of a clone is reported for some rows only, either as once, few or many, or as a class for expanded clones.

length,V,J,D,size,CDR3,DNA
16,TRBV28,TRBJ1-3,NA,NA,CASSSTGGVSGNTIYF,TGTGCCAGCAGTTCCACCGGGGGAGTATCTGGAAACACCATATATTTT
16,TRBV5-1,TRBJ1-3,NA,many,CASSWGRSDSGNTIYF,TGCGCCAGCAGCTGGGGGCGTTCGGACTCTGGAAACACCATATATTTT
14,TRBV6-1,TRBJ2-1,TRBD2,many,CASSSAGAENEQFF,TGTGCCAGCAGTTCAGCGGGAGCGGAAAATGAGCAGTTCTTC
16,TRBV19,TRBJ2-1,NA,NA,CASSMGPREPYNEQFF,TGTGCCAGTAGTATGGGGCCCAGGGAGCCCTACAATGAGCAGTTCTTC
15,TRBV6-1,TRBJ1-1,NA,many,CASRDQGRTNTEAFF,TGTGCCAGCAGGGATCAGGGGCGTACTAACACTGAAGCTTTCTTT
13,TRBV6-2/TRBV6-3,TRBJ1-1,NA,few,CASSPSYTPEAFF,TGTGCCAGCAGTCCATCCTATACACCTGAAGCTTTCTTT
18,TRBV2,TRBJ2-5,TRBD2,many,CASSVLAGGSKSEETQYF,TGTGCCAGCAGTGTACTAGCGGGAGGAAGCAAATCAGAAGAGACCCAGTACTTC
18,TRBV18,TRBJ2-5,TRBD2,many,CASSPHEAQLAGVKTQYF,TGTGCCAGCTCACCCCACGAGGCACAACTAGCGGGAGTGAAGACCCAGTACTTC
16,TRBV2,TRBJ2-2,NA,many,CAIHAGRSFVPGELFF,TGTGCCATCCACGCGGGCCGGTCTTTTGTTCCCGGGGAGCTGTTTTTT
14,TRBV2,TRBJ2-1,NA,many,CASSNRGSGNEQFF,TGTGCCAGCAGTAACCGGGGGTCGGGCAATGAGCAGTTCTTC
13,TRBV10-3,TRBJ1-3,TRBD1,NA,CATTTGDGNTIYF,TGTGCCACAACGACAGGGGATGGAAACACCATATATTTT
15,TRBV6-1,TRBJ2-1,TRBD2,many,CASSEVSSGSHEQFF,TGTGCCAGCAGTGAAGTGTCTAGCGGGAGCCATGAGCAGTTCTTC
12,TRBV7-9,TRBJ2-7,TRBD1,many,CAAGTGVWEQYF,TGTGCCGCCGGGACAGGGGTATGGGAGCAGTACTTC
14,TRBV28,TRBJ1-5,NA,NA,CASSPLRPHQPQHF,TGTGCCAGCAGTCCCCTTAGGCCGCATCAGCCCCAGCATTTT
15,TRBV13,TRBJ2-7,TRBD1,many,CASSTHGTGFYEQYF,TGTGCCAGCAGCACCCACGGGACAGGTTTCTACGAGCAGTACTTC
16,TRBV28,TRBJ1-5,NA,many,CASSSEYTYSNQPQHF,TGTGCCAGCAGTTCTGAATACACCTATAGCAATCAGCCCCAGCATTTT
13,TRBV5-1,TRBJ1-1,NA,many,CASSLGMNTEAFF,TGTGCCAGCAGCTTAGGTATGAACACTGAAGCTTTCTTT
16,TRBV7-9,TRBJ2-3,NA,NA,CASSLLGPLKVDTQYF,TGTGCCAGCAGCTTACTCGGTCCGCTAAAAGTAGATACGCAGTATTTT
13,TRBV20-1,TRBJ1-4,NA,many,CSASKITNEKLFF,TGCAGTGCTAGCAAGATCACCAATGAAAAACTGTTTTTT
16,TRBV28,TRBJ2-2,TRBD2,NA,CASSFSFSGSTGELFF,TGTGCCAGCAGTTTCTCGTTTAGCGGGAGTACCGGGGAGCTGTTTTTT
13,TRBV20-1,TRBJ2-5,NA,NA,CSARDWQKETQYF,TGCAGTGCTAGAGATTGGCAGAAAGAGACCCAGTACTTC
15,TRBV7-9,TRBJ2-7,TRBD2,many,CASRLEGTSGYEQYF,TGTGCCAGCAGGTTAGAAGGGACTAGCGGCTACGAGCAGTACTTC
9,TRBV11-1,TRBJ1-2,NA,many,CASSYPITF,TGTGCCAGCAGCTATCCTATCACCTTC
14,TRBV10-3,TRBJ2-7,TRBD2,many,CAISFSGIADEQYF,TGTGCCATCAGCTTCAGCGGGATAGCGGACGAGCAGTACTTC
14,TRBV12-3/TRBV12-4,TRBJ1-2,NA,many,CASSLKRAAYGYTF,TGTGCCAGCAGTTTGAAGAGGGCGGCCTATGGCTACACCTTC
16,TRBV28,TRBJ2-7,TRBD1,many,CASRITGASLFYEQYF,TGTGCCAGCAGGATAACAGGGGCCTCTTTATTCTACGAGCAGTACTTC
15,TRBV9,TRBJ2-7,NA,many,CASSVVPAPEGEQYF,TGTGCCAGCAGCGTAGTCCCAGCGCCTGAAGGCGAGCAGTACTTC
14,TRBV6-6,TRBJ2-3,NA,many,CASSYYRGTDTQYF,TGTGCCAGCAGTTACTATCGGGGCACAGATACGCAGTATTTT
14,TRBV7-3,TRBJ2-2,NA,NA,CASSLAPRAGGLFF,TGTGCCAGCAGCTTAGCCCCGAGAGCCGGGGGGCTGTTTTTT
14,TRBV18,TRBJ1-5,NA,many,CASSPPSWNQPQHF,TGTGCCAGCTCACCACCAAGTTGGAATCAGCCCCAGCATTTT
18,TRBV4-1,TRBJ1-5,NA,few,CASSLSRSHEDSNQPQHF,TGCGCCAGCAGCCTTAGCAGGAGTCACGAGGATAGCAATCAGCCCCAGCATTTT
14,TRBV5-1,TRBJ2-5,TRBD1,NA,CASSEGQLQETQYF,TGCGCCAGCAGCGAGGGACAGTTGCAAGAGACCCAGTACTTC
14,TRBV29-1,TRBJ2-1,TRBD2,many,CSAWTSRNYNEQFF,TGCAGCGCCTGGACTAGCAGAAATTACAATGAGCAGTTCTTC
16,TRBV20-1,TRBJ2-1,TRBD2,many,CSARTSVHTWGNEQFF,TGCAGTGCTAGGACTAGCGTACACACCTGGGGCAATGAGCAGTTCTTC
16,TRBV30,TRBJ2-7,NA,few,CAWSVLEQPGSYEQYF,TGTGCCTGGAGTGTACTGGAGCAGCCCGGGTCCTACGAGCAGTACTTC
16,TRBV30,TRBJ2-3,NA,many,CAWSVGSASGTDTQYF,TGTGCCTGGAGTGTAGGTAGCGCGTCGGGCACAGATACGCAGTATTTT
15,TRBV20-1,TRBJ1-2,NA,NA,CSARQGLSRGYGYTF,TGCAGTGCTAGACAGGGGCTTTCAAGAGGCTATGGCTACACCTTC